This T cell receptor beta chain comes out of a study of OX40 agonist ivuxolimab in advanced cancers. Deletions cut 1 base from V and 8 bases from J, with 11 bases between. The CDR3 covers 14 residues. The germline V gene has CDR1 MNHEY and CDR2 SMNVEV (reference sequence). A word on this clone: Its antigen is still unknown.

Clones were read by immunoSEQ multiplex PCR, and TCRdb kept only the in-frame ones, dropping some. The table includes roughly 96,000 clones, approximately 84% detected once. Study-level points and caveats: CD8+ T cells averaged more expanded clones than CD4+.

This TCR was sampled from an adult with an advanced solid tumor such as melanoma, head and neck, liver or kidney cancer. The material was CD4+ or CD8+ T cells sorted from blood, obtained in a trial of the OX40 agonist ivuxolimab. This chain links TRBV27 with TRBJ1-4; a weak D match, TRBD1 (5 bases). The CDR3 loop reads CASSLLGEGEKLFF. CDR3 DNA: TGTGCCAGCAGTTTATTGGGGGAGGGGGAAAAACTGTTTTTT.